Below are 12 T cell receptor beta chains sequenced from a single sample in a study of read filtering for tumor transcriptome and immune sequencing. From around 0.4 ug of RNA, a library with molecular barcoded alpha/delta and beta/gamma adaptors was made. One entry per CDR3 protein results from TCRdb running MiXCR on the reads. The repertoire has about 2,500 distinct CDR3 sequences, 65% to 70% of them found once; the top ten carry approximately 26%. Sequencing used a population of CD138-negative cells sorted from bone marrow. Receptor source: a donor aged 40 or older with multiple myeloma. This table probably holds off-target reads from a library built for another chain.

The rearrangement joins TRBV5-1 to TRBJ2-1; TRBD2 aligns across 7 bases. Looked up from germline, CDR1 is SGHRS and CDR2 is YFSETQ. CDR3 length equals 14 residues. The ends lost 4 bases at V and 4 bases at J; junction bases unmatched: 5. CDR3 protein: CASSPTSVYNEQFF. DNA for the CDR3: TGCGCCAGCAGCCCAACTAGCGTGTACAATGAGCAGTTCTTC.

The J gene is TRBJ2-7, the V gene TRBV9; D unresolved. CDR3 length: 13 residues. V gave up 3 bases and J gave up 1 base, with 8 bases separating them. Germline loops: CDR1 SGDLS, CDR2 YYNGEE. CDR3: CASSADPSYEQYF. The CDR3 DNA follows: TGTGCCAGCAGCGCCGACCCATCCTACGAGCAGTACTTC.

The chain couples TRBV28 to TRBJ1-5; D not certain. V lost 9 bases, J lost 4 bases, and 10 bases lay in between. The CDR3 covers 12 residues. From germline, CDR1 is MDHEN and CDR2 SYDVKM. In DNA, the CDR3 is TGTGCCAGTACATTAAGAAATCAGCCCCAGCATTTT. It yields the protein CASTLRNQPQHF.

This clonotype was recorded a few times. This chain links TRBV11-3 with TRBJ2-1; D is perhaps TRBD1 (5 bases). CDR1 and CDR2 (germline): SGHNT, YENEEA. V shed 5 bases and J shed 0 bases, with 8 bases lying between them. This CDR3 contains 14 residues. Here the CDR3 DNA reads TGTGCCAGCAGCCCAGGGCTCTCCTACAATGAGCAGTTCTTC. Residues: CASSPGLSYNEQFF. Looking up the rest from reference TRBV11-3 and TRBJ2-1 gives the full variable domain: EAGVVQSPRYKIIEKKQPVAFWCNPISGHNTLYWYLQNLGQGPELLIRYENEEAVDDSQLPKDRFSAERLKGVDSTLKIQPAELGDSAVYLCASSPGLSYNEQFFGPGTRLTVL.

This clonotype was seen more than once but under ten times. J is TRBJ2-1 and V is TRBV7-3; possible D gene TRBD1, 5 bases. The CDR3 spans 15 residues. V lost 5 bases and J 1 base, leaving 12 bases between the germline ends. The germline CDR1 and CDR2 sequences are SGHTA and FQGTGA. The CDR3 nucleotides are TGTGCCAGCAGCCCCCAGGGTCTGTCCTACAATGAGCAGTTCTTC. Its protein is CASSPQGLSYNEQFF.

This clonotype is medium-sized within its sample. The V gene is TRBV25-1, the J gene TRBJ1-6, with 7 nucleotides matching TRBD1. Germline values: CDR1 MGHDK, CDR2 SYGVNS. V shed 7 bases and J 7 bases; nucleotides not matched to a gene: 7. The CDR3 spans 14 residues. The CDR3 protein is CASTLGGGNSPLHF. CDR3 coding DNA: TGTGCCAGCACCCTCGGAGGGGGCAATTCACCCCTCCACTTT.

The chain has TRBV6-5 and TRBJ1-1, with D possibly TRBD1 on 5 matching bases. The CDR3 covers 15 residues. V was trimmed by 5 bases and J by 0 bases, leaving 13 bases between them. Germline CDR1 reads MNHEY; CDR2 reads SVGAGI. In DNA, the CDR3 is TGTGCCAGCAGTCCCCGACAGAGGATGAACACTGAAGCTTTCTTT. Residues: CASSPRQRMNTEAFF.

The V and J genes are TRBV29-1 and TRBJ1-1, with D uncertain. Germline V gene sequence: CDR1 SQVTM, CDR2 ANQGSEA. Trimming pared 8 bases from V and 0 bases from J, leaving 4 bases between. The CDR3 consists of 10 residues. CDR3 sequence reads: CSTLNTEAFF. CDR3 DNA: TGCAGCACTTTGAACACTGAAGCTTTCTTT.

This clonotype is large (0.1 to 1%) within its sample. The chain recombines TRBV7-9 with TRBJ1-5; a weak D match, TRBD1 (5 bases). Germline loops: CDR1 SEHNR, CDR2 FQNEAQ (reference sequence). This CDR3 is 14 amino acids long. V was trimmed by 8 bases and J by 7 bases, leaving 18 bases between them. The CDR3 protein is CASARGGARQPQHF. CDR3 sequence (DNA): TGTGCCAGCGCCCGGGGAGGGGCCAGGCAGCCCCAGCATTTT.

The V gene is TRBV6-1, the J gene TRBJ2-1; the D is unclear. The CDR3 loop spans 15 amino acids. In germline, CDR1 is MNHNS, CDR2 SASEGT. V was cut by 3 bases and J by 1 base, with 10 bases left in between. The CDR3 region is CASSETTGSYNEQFF. CDR3 in DNA: TGTGCCAGCAGTGAGACGACTGGTTCCTACAATGAGCAGTTCTTC.

With regard to this clonotype: A junction boundary mismatches the germline segment, possibly from a read error. V is TRBV2 and J is TRBJ2-1; 14 bases match TRBD2. Germline V CDR1 and CDR2: SNHLY, FYNNEI. This CDR3 has 17 amino acids. CDR3 protein: CASSYSGLAGVYNEQLF. CDR3 DNA: TGTGCCAGCAGTTACTCGGGACTAGCGGGGGTCTACAATGAGCAGCTCTTC. The variable domain in full, with the rest retrieved from reference TRBV2 and TRBJ2-1, is EPEVTQTPSHQVTQMGQEVILRCVPISNHLYFYWYRQILGQKVEFLVSFYNNEISEKSEIFDDQFSVERPDGSNFTLKIRSTKLEDSAMYFCASSYSGLAGVYNEQLFGPGTRLTVL.

This clonotype qualifies as medium-sized (0.01 to 0.1%). The gene calls are TRBV2 and TRBJ2-5; D might be TRBD2 (5 bases). Germline V CDR1 and CDR2: SNHLY, FYNNEI. The CDR3 is 12 residues long. V was cut by 7 bases and J by 5 bases, with 11 bases left in between. The CDR3 is CASMGDRETQYF. The CDR3 coding sequence is TGTGCCAGCATGGGAGACCGGGAGACCCAGTACTTC. The full variable domain, rest sourced from reference TRBV2 and TRBJ2-5, is EPEVTQTPSHQVTQMGQEVILRCVPISNHLYFYWYRQILGQKVEFLVSFYNNEISEKSEIFDDQFSVERPDGSNFTLKIRSTKLEDSAMYFCASMGDRETQYFGPGTRLLVL.